The clone carrying this T cell receptor (beta chain) came up a few times. The sample originates from a study of human T cells and chemical hapten exposure. Time point reported: healthy volunteer bleed at 2 weeks. Someone pulled total RNA out of unfractionated whole blood. MiXCR, run by TCRdb on the RACE reads, gives a single entry per CDR3 protein. Of 130,000 or so distinct CDR3 sequences in the sample, approximately 9.5% were seen once. The sequenced material came from whole blood. The TCR was taken from a male donor in good health. Some clones in this sample may be carry-over from other donors' samples.

The CDR3 DNA reads TGTGCCACCAGCAGAGCGCGACTAGCGGGGGCCAGGGCCTACAATGAGCAGTTCTTC. Encoded protein: CATSRARLAGARAYNEQFF. This chain connects TRBV15 to TRBJ2-1, with 12 bases that match TRBD2. Germline V gene lookup returns CDR1 LNHNV and CDR2 YYDKDF (reference sequence). The CDR3 is made up of 19 amino acids. The V and J ends lost 1 base and 2 bases, in that order; junction bases with no gene match: 9.